The sequence of this T cell receptor (beta chain) was determined in a study of T cells after yellow fever vaccination. Only a few counts were recorded for this clonotype. Looked up from germline, CDR1 is WNHNN and CDR2 is SYGVQD (reference sequence). The V end lost 4 bases, the J end lost 4 bases, and 10 bases lay between the germline ends. This CDR3 region has 14 residues. Synthesis of TCR cDNA relied on 5'RACE template switching, which attached a universal primer site and UMIs. TCRdb redid the calling of the 5' RACE reads with MiXCR, one entry per CDR3 protein. The sample contains about 170,000 distinct CDR3 sequences, approximately 6% of which appear only once.

The source of this sequence is a man younger than 30 who received the YFV17D yellow fever vaccine. This specimen was CD4+ T cells sorted from PBMCs, taken on the day of the first yellow fever vaccination. The gene calls are TRBV10-1 and TRBJ2-2; D may match TRBD1 or TRBD2 (5 bases each). The CDR3 spells CASSGGIPTGELFF. The CDR3 nucleotides are TGCGCCAGCAGTGGGGGGATCCCCACCGGGGAGCTGTTTTTT.